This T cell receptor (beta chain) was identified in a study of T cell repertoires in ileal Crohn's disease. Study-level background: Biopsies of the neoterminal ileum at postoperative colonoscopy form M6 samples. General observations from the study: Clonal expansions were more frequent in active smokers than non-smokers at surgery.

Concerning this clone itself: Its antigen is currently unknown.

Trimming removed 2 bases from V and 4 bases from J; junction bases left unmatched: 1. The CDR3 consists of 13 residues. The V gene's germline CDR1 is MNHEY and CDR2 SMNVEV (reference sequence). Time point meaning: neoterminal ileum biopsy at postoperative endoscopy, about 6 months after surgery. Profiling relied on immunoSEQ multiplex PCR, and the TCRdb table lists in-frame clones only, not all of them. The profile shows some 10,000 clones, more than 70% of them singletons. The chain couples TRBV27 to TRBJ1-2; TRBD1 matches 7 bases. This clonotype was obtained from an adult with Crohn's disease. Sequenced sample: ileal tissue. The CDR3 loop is CASSLRQGYGYTF. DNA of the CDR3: TGTGCCAGCAGTTTAAGACAGGGCTATGGCTACACCTTC.